Listed below are T cell receptor beta chains from one sample, sequenced in a study of blood T cell repertoires in COVID-19. The method was immunoSEQ multiplex PCR; TCRdb's version includes in-frame clones alone and lacks a portion of them. The sample lists 90,000 to 130,000 clones; 82% were seen once. Sample: peripheral blood. These receptors were collected from a woman aged 55 to 70 with acute or convalescent COVID-19. Each CDR3 is given with its conserved first and last residue. Each record gives: J gene, D gene, clone size, V gene, CDR3 protein, CDR3 DNA. D genes are given only for firm matches. Clone size is not always given. Where it is, it says once, few, many or a class for expanded clones.

>TRBJ1-4|-|-|TRBV4-2
CASSQEARSWEKLFF
TGTGCCAGCAGCCAAGAGGCCAGGTCGTGGGAAAAACTGTTTTTT
>TRBJ1-1|TRBD1|-|TRBV11-2
CASSKRQGGNTEAFF
TGTGCCAGCAGCAAACGACAGGGAGGGAACACTGAAGCTTTCTTT
>TRBJ2-2|-|-|TRBV7-8
CASSFLDIYTGELFF
TGTGCCAGCAGCTTCCTGGACATCTACACCGGGGAGCTGTTTTTT
>TRBJ1-3|-|few|TRBV5-4
CASSLGSSGNTIYF
TGTGCCAGCAGCTTGGGGAGCTCTGGAAACACCATATATTTT
>TRBJ1-4|-|-|TRBV15
CATSRDAGAGASTNEKLFF
TGTGCCACCAGCAGAGATGCTGGAGCGGGGGCCTCAACTAATGAAAAACTGTTTTTT
>TRBJ2-7|TRBD1|-|TRBV9
CASSVSPGQGVHEQYF
TGTGCCAGCAGCGTCAGCCCGGGACAGGGGGTCCACGAGCAGTACTTC
>TRBJ2-5|TRBD1|-|TRBV5-1
CASSLAKGTALAETQYF
TGCGCCAGCAGCTTGGCGAAGGGGACAGCCTTAGCGGAGACCCAGTACTTC
>TRBJ2-3|TRBD1|-|TRBV4-1
CASSQGRGRADTQYF
TGCGCCAGCAGCCAGGGAAGGGGGCGGGCTGATACGCAGTATTTT
>TRBJ1-1|-|once|TRBV6-4
CASSVGWNTEAFF
TGTGCCAGCAGTGTCGGGTGGAACACTGAAGCTTTCTTT
>TRBJ2-5|-|-|TRBV14
CASSQGYHRVETQYF
TGTGCCAGCAGCCAAGGATATCACAGGGTTGAGACCCAGTACTTC
>TRBJ1-3|-|-|TRBV12-3/TRBV12-4
CALGRGSGNTIYF
TGTGCTTTGGGGAGGGGATCTGGAAACACCATATATTTT
>TRBJ1-2|TRBD1|-|TRBV28
CASSLVPGTGIYGYTF
TGTGCCAGCAGTTTGGTACCCGGGACAGGGATCTATGGCTACACCTTC
>TRBJ1-6|-|-|TRBV3-1/TRBV3-2
CASRHRHYNSPLHF
TGTGCCAGCAGACACAGGCATTATAATTCACCCCTCCACTTT
>TRBJ2-3|-|-|TRBV24-1
CATTVRREVTDTQYF
TGTGCCACCACCGTCCGGAGGGAGGTCACAGATACGCAGTATTTT
>TRBJ2-5|-|once|TRBV5-4
CASSTPSQETQYF
TGTGCCAGCAGCACACCCTCTCAAGAGACCCAGTACTTC
>TRBJ2-3|-|once|TRBV5-1
CASSVRTNLGYTDTQYF
TGCGCCAGCAGCGTCCGGACTAACCTCGGGTACACAGATACGCAGTATTTT
>TRBJ2-7|-|-|TRBV4-2
CASSPRGLGGLNYEQYF
TGTGCCAGCAGCCCCCGAGGTCTCGGGGGTCTAAACTACGAGCAGTACTTC
>TRBJ2-7|TRBD2|few|TRBV14
CASSRLATLYEQYF
TGTGCCAGCAGCCGACTAGCGACCCTCTACGAGCAGTACTTC
>TRBJ2-2|-|-|TRBV5-6
CASSLTIGELFF
TGTGCCAGCAGCTTGACAATCGGGGAGCTGTTTTTT
>TRBJ2-2|TRBD2|few|TRBV5-4
CASSPSGGAYGELFF
TGTGCCAGCAGCCCTAGCGGGGGGGCTTACGGGGAGCTGTTTTTT
>TRBJ1-2|TRBD1|-|TRBV19
CASSSTTGLLYGYTF
TGTGCCAGTAGTTCCACGACAGGGCTTCTCTATGGCTACACCTTC
>TRBJ2-7|-|-|TRBV10-1
CASSEQTDLIYEQYF
TGCGCCAGCAGTGAGCAGACAGACCTAATCTACGAGCAGTACTTC